The present T cell receptor (beta chain) was sequenced within a study of blood T cells in healthy people across ages. The use of a sample-barcoded 5' primer and a J-beta primer mix characterized a second PCR of roughly 6 to 11 cycles. Each CDR3 protein is one row after TCRdb ran MiXCR on the 5' RACE reads. This table holds around 700,000 distinct CDR3 sequences, 20% to 25% found once. The germline gives CDR1 SGDLS, CDR2 YYNGEE. CDR3 length: 14 residues. Trimming took 3 bases from V and 7 from J; bases not matched to a gene: 5. This sample was shared with a second study, whose subject was T cells of mothers and their children.

Sequenced input: blood. The TCR comes from a boy aged 5-17 years in good health. The rearrangement links TRBV9 to TRBJ1-4, with 8 bases that match TRBD1. CDR3 region: CASSAPGTGEKLFF. The CDR3 DNA reads as TGTGCCAGCAGCGCCCCCGGGACAGGTGAAAAACTGTTTTTT.